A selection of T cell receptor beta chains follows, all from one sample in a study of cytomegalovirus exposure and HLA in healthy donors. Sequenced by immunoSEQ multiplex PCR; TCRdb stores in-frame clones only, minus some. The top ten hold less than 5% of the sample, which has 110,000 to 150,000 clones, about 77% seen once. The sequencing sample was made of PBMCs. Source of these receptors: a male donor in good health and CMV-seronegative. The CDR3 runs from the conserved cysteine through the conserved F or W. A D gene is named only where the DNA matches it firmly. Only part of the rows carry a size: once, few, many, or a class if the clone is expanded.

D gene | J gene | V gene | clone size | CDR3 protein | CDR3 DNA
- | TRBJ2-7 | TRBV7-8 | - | CASSLVGGMGYEQYF | TGTGCCAGCAGCTTAGTGGGGGGAATGGGCTACGAGCAGTACTTC
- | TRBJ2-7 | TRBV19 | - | CASSIDANSYEQYF | TGTGCCAGTAGTATAGATGCGAACTCCTACGAGCAGTACTTC
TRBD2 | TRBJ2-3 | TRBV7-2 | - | CASSAPGSGGTDTQYF | TGTGCCAGCAGCGCCCCGGGTAGCGGGGGGACAGATACGCAGTATTTT
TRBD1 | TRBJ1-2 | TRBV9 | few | CASSVNGQANYGYTF | TGTGCCAGCAGCGTAAACGGACAGGCTAACTATGGCTACACCTTC
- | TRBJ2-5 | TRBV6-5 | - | CASKSTGGGGTQYF | TGTGCCAGCAAGTCGACAGGAGGCGGTGGGACCCAGTACTTC
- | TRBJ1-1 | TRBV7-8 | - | CASSLQGKMNTEAFF | TGTGCCAGCAGCCTACAGGGAAAGATGAACACTGAAGCTTTCTTT
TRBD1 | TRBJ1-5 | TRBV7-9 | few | CASSFETGGQPQHF | TGTGCCAGCAGCTTTGAGACAGGGGGCCAGCCCCAGCATTTT
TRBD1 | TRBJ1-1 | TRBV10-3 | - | CAISESRDRVNTEAFF | TGTGCCATCAGTGAGTCGCGGGACAGGGTGAACACTGAAGCTTTCTTT
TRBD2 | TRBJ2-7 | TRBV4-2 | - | CASSQSGTSGTSYEQYF | TGTGCCAGCAGCCAATCCGGGACTAGCGGGACCTCCTACGAGCAGTACTTC
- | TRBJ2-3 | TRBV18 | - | CASSSVTDTQYF | TGTGCCAGCTCGAGTGTGACAGATACGCAGTATTTT
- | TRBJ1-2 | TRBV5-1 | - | CASSFGRLLRDYGYTF | TGCGCCAGCAGCTTTGGCAGATTGCTGAGGGACTATGGCTACACCTTC
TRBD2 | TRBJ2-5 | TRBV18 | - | CASSPRRREGETQYF | TGTGCCAGCTCACCACGCCGCAGGGAGGGGGAGACCCAGTACTTC
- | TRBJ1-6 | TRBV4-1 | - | CASSPRTLTGLGNSPLHF | TGCGCCAGCAGCCCCCGAACCCTGACAGGTCTGGGGAATTCACCCCTCCACTTT
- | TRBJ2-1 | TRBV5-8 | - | CASSPDSTYNEQFF | TGTGCCAGCAGCCCGGACAGTACATACAATGAGCAGTTCTTC
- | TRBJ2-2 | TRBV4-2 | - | CASSQAEDPTGELFF | TGTGCCAGCAGCCAAGCAGAAGATCCCACCGGGGAGCTGTTTTTT
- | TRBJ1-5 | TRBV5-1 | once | CASSWGQGDQPQHF | TGCGCCAGCAGCTGGGGGCAGGGAGATCAGCCCCAGCATTTT
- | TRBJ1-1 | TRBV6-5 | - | CASSTLYRDAEAFF | TGTGCCAGCAGTACCCTTTACAGGGACGCTGAAGCTTTCTTT
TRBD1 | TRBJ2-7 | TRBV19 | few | CASRSGQGYEQYF | TGTGCCAGTAGGTCGGGACAGGGTTACGAGCAGTACTTC
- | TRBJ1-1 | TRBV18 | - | CASSPVVGQPLNTEAFF | TGTGCCAGCTCACCAGTCGTCGGTCAACCATTAAACACTGAAGCTTTCTTT
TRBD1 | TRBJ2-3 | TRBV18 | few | CASSYGQGADTQYF | TGTGCCAGCTCCTACGGACAGGGGGCAGATACGCAGTATTTT
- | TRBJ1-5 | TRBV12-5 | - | CASGLAETLYQPQHF | TGTGCTAGTGGTTTGGCCGAGACACTCTATCAGCCCCAGCATTTT
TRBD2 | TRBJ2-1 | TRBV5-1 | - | CASSLGLAALWKFF | TGCGCCAGCAGCTTAGGACTAGCGGCCCTGTGGAAGTTCTTC
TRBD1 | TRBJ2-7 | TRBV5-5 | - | CASSFTRTGVYEQYF | TGTGCCAGCAGCTTCACTAGGACAGGGGTCTACGAGCAGTACTTC
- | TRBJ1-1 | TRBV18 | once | CASSPQRGGTEAFF | TGTGCCAGCTCACCACAACGGGGAGGCACTGAAGCTTTCTTT
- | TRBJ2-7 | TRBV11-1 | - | CASSFLEGSYEQYF | TGTGCCAGCAGCTTCCTGGAGGGGTCCTACGAGCAGTACTTC
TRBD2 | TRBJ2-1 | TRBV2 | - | CASIGGGYNEQFF | TGTGCCAGCATCGGGGGAGGGTACAATGAGCAGTTCTTC
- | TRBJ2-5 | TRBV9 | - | CASSVTGQETQYF | TGTGCCAGCAGCGTTACAGGCCAAGAGACCCAGTACTTC
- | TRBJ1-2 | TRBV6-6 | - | CASSTLGGPYGYTF | TGTGCCAGCAGTACCCTGGGGGGTCCCTATGGCTACACCTTC